The clone carrying this TCR beta chain was found a few times. The sample is drawn from a study of blood T cell repertoires in COVID-19. Study-level background: Donors in the United States, Italy and Spain gave samples during acute or convalescent COVID-19.

V lost 6 bases to trimming and J lost 5 bases, with 16 bases between them. The CDR3 runs to 14 residues. Germline assignment: CDR1 SNHLY and CDR2 FYNNEI. In the authors' workflow: Amplification of reference gene primers was used by the study to estimate nucleated cell counts. TCRdb's copy holds only in-frame clones and misses some; the assay was immunoSEQ multiplex PCR. For V, J and clone size, that table is used; D and trimming come from the DNA. This sample yields a few hundred thousand clones, of which approximately 84% are seen a single time; almost 4.5% belongs to the top ten. The clonotype was recovered from a man aged 50-59 years with acute or convalescent COVID-19. The sequenced sample consisted of peripheral blood. The V gene is TRBV2, the J gene TRBJ1-1; possibly TRBD1 for D (6 bases). CDR3 sequence (DNA): TGTGCCAGCAGAGAAAACAGGGATTCGACTGAAGCTTTCTTT. Protein product: CASRENRDSTEAFF. Combining the CDR3 with reference TRBV2 and TRBJ1-1 gives the whole variable domain EPEVTQTPSHQVTQMGQEVILRCVPISNHLYFYWYRQILGQKVEFLVSFYNNEISEKSEIFDDQFSVERPDGSNFTLKIRSTKLEDSAMYFCASRENRDSTEAFFGQGTRLTVV.